The rows below give T cell receptor beta chains drawn from one sample of a study of blood T cells in healthy people across ages. TCRdb processed the 5' RACE reads anew with MiXCR; each CDR3 protein has one entry. This table has about 900,000 distinct CDR3 sequences, around 48% appearing once. The sequenced sample was blood. These receptors came from a man aged 25 to 40 in good health. Both conserved end residues are part of each CDR3. D genes are given only for firm matches. Size is stated for part of the rows, as once, few or many counts, or as a class when the clone is expanded.

>TRBV5-1|.|.|TRBJ2-1
TGCGCCAGCAGCCCGGGGCCCATCGGGGATGAGCAGTTCTTC
CASSPGPIGDEQFF
>TRBV10-3|.|.|TRBJ1-1
TGTGCCATCCTACTCCCAGGCAGACCTAGGGTGGGCACTGAAGCTTTCTTT
CAILLPGRPRVGTEAFF
>TRBV24-1|TRBD1|.|TRBJ2-4
TGTGCCACCAGTGAATCCGGACAGGGGGACATTCAGTACTTC
CATSESGQGDIQYF
>TRBV7-3|.|.|TRBJ2-1
TGTGCCAGCAGCTTACCCAGGGGTAGCTACAATGAGCAGTTCTTC
CASSLPRGSYNEQFF
>TRBV7-3|.|.|TRBJ2-3
TGTGCCAGCAGTTTGACTGGGGGCGGCACAGATACGCAGTATTTT
CASSLTGGGTDTQYF
>TRBV4-1|TRBD1|few|TRBJ1-1
TGCGCCAGCAGCCAAGACAGGGGGCCCACCGGAGCTTTCTTT
CASSQDRGPTGAFF
>TRBV6-5|TRBD1|.|TRBJ2-5
TGTGCCAGCAGCGGACAGGGATTAGGAGAGACCCAGTACTTC
CASSGQGLGETQYF
>TRBV4-3|TRBD1|few|TRBJ2-1
TGCGCCAGCAGCCAGGACAGGGACTACAATGAGCAGTTCTTC
CASSQDRDYNEQFF
>TRBV7-2|TRBD2|.|TRBJ2-3
TGTGCCAGCAGCTTAGGACGTAGCGGGGGGGCCTTGGGCACAGATTCGCAGTATTTT
CASSLGRSGGALGTDSQYF
>TRBV10-3|.|.|TRBJ2-3
TGTGCCATCAGTGTACAGGGTGGGGATACAGATACGCAGTATTTT
CAISVQGGDTDTQYF
>TRBV6-2/TRBV6-3|.|.|TRBJ1-6
TGTGCCAGCAGTTACCGTGCAGGGGAGAATTCACCCCTCCACTTT
CASSYRAGENSPLHF
>TRBV28|.|.|TRBJ2-1
TGTGCCAGCAGGGATAGCCTGAGCTCCTACAATGAGCAGTTCTTC
CASRDSLSSYNEQFF
>TRBV24-1|TRBD2|.|TRBJ2-5
TGTGCCACCAGTGATCCAGGACTAGCGATACAAGAGACCCAGTCCTTC
CATSDPGLAIQETQSF
>TRBV10-3|TRBD2|.|TRBJ2-3
TGTGCCATCAGGGGACTAGGGTATCAGCCAGATACGCAGTATTTT
CAIRGLGYQPDTQYF
>TRBV6-1|TRBD1|few|TRBJ2-7
TGTGCCAGCAGTGAATTGGGGACAGGGGTGTACGAGCAGTACTTC
CASSELGTGVYEQYF
>TRBV4-2|.|.|TRBJ1-2
TGTGCCAGCAGCCAAGCCGACAGGAATGGCTACACCTTC
CASSQADRNGYTF
>TRBV28|.|few|TRBJ2-1
TGTGCCAGCAGTTTAGTTACGGGGTCGGGTTACAATGAGCAGTTCTTC
CASSLVTGSGYNEQFF
>TRBV7-3|TRBD1|few|TRBJ2-5
TGTGCCAGCAGCTACGGTACAGGGGGTCAAGAGACCCAGTACTTC
CASSYGTGGQETQYF
>TRBV18|TRBD1|few|TRBJ1-1
TGTGCCAGCTCGCTGGATACAGGGGGGACTGAAGCTTTCTTT
CASSLDTGGTEAFF
>TRBV28|.|.|TRBJ2-3
TGTGCCAGCAGTTCACCCGATCTTACAGATACGCAGTATTTT
CASSSPDLTDTQYF
>TRBV10-3|TRBD1|once|TRBJ1-2
TGTGCCATCAGTGAGGCCCGGACAGGGGACTATGGCCACACCTTC
CAISEARTGDYGHTF
>TRBV27|.|few|TRBJ2-5
TGTGCCAGCAGTTTATTCGACGGGTCTGGAACCCAGTACTTC
CASSLFDGSGTQYF
>TRBV7-2|.|.|TRBJ2-3
TGTGCCAGCAGCCCCCGGTCGGGGCGAGCAGATACGCAGTATTTT
CASSPRSGRADTQYF
>TRBV9|.|.|TRBJ1-4
TGTGCCAGCAGCGTGGGAGCCCCTCCAACTAATGAAAAACTGTTTTTT
CASSVGAPPTNEKLFF
>TRBV12-3/TRBV12-4|.|.|TRBJ1-2
TGTGCCACTGCAGTTTGGGGGGGAAACTATGGCTACACCTTC
CATAVWGGNYGYTF
>TRBV4-2|.|.|TRBJ1-2
TGTGCCAGCAGCCAAGGCTCGAGCTCCTGGGGCTACACCTTC
CASSQGSSSWGYTF
>TRBV7-9|.|.|TRBJ1-2
TGTGCCAGCAGCTTAGGGGACACCATTAACTATGGCTACACCTTC
CASSLGDTINYGYTF
>TRBV20-1|TRBD2|.|TRBJ2-3
TGCAGTGCCCTAGCTCTCATAGGGGCGGGAGGACGGGTGGATACGCAGTATTTT
CSALALIGAGGRVDTQYF
>TRBV20-1|.|.|TRBJ2-7
TGCAGTGCCCCAGGACCGACTTCCTACGAGCAGTACTTC
CSAPGPTSYEQYF
>TRBV20-1|.|.|TRBJ1-6
TGCAGTCAAACAGGGAGCTCCTATAATTCACCCCTCCACTTT
CSQTGSSYNSPLHF
>TRBV11-2|TRBD1|.|TRBJ2-1
TGTGCCAGCAGGCACAGGACAGGGGGAGCCTACAATGAGCAGTTCTTC
CASRHRTGGAYNEQFF
>TRBV7-9|.|.|TRBJ2-7
TGTGCCAGCAGCTTAGATGCGGGGAGCCCCTACGAGCAGTACTTC
CASSLDAGSPYEQYF
>TRBV2|TRBD1|few|TRBJ2-5
TGTGCCAGCACAAGACAGGGGGCTGTAAAGACCCAGTACTTC
CASTRQGAVKTQYF
>TRBV20-1|.|.|TRBJ2-7
TGCAGTGCTAGGGACATAAGCTCCTACGAGCAGTACTTC
CSARDISSYEQYF
>TRBV4-3|.|.|TRBJ2-1
TGCGCCAGCAGCCAAGATTGGTCGGCGGATACCTACAATGAGCAGTTCTTC
CASSQDWSADTYNEQFF
>TRBV6-1|TRBD1|.|TRBJ2-7
TGTGCCAGCAGAGGACAGGGATCTCATTCTTCCGAGCAGTACTTC
CASRGQGSHSSEQYF
>TRBV4-1|TRBD1|.|TRBJ1-5
TGCGCCAGCAGCCAAGATAGACAGGGTATGCAGCCCCAGCATTTT
CASSQDRQGMQPQHF
>TRBV4-2|.|once|TRBJ2-1
TGTGCCAGCAGCTACGAGGGGCGTGGGCATGAACAGTTCTTC
CASSYEGRGHEQFF
>TRBV12-3/TRBV12-4|.|.|TRBJ2-5
TGTGCCAGCAGCCCCCAGGCGGTCCCTTGGGACCAGTACTTC
CASSPQAVPWDQYF
>TRBV10-3|.|.|TRBJ2-1
TGTGCCAGCAGTGAGAACACCTACAATGAGCAGTTCTTC
CASSENTYNEQFF
>TRBV10-3|.|few|TRBJ2-2
TGTGCCATCGGCGGGACTTCGAACACCGGGGAGCTGTTTTTT
CAIGGTSNTGELFF
>TRBV7-9|.|.|TRBJ1-6
TGTGCCAGCGGTTCAGGGGAGTACTCACCCCTCCACTTT
CASGSGEYSPLHF
>TRBV4-2|.|.|TRBJ2-7
TGTGCCAGCAGCAGCTATGGGGGGCGATCAACCTACGAGCAGTACTTC
CASSSYGGRSTYEQYF
>TRBV20-1|TRBD2|.|TRBJ2-3
TGCAGTGCTAACTCCGGGACTAGCGGGGTCACAGATACGCAGTATTTT
CSANSGTSGVTDTQYF
>TRBV6-1|TRBD2|.|TRBJ2-5
TGTGCCAGTGGAGGGGTAGCGGGGTCGGATGAGCAGTACTTC
CASGGVAGSDEQYF
>TRBV2|TRBD2|many|TRBJ2-1
TGTGCCAGCACGCTAGCGGGGGGGCCCCATGAGCAGTTCTTC
CASTLAGGPHEQFF
>TRBV20-1|TRBD2|.|TRBJ2-1
TGCAGTGCTGGCGCGTGGACTAGCGGGGGGACCTACAATGAGCAGTTCTTC
CSAGAWTSGGTYNEQFF
>TRBV18|TRBD1|few|TRBJ2-3
TGTGCCAGCTCCCTGGGACAGGGGGAGACAGATACGCAGTATTTT
CASSLGQGETDTQYF
>TRBV7-9|.|.|TRBJ1-5
TGTGCCAGCAGCTCCCGGTCCGGAAAGAATCAGCCCCAGCATTTT
CASSSRSGKNQPQHF
>TRBV5-1|TRBD2|.|TRBJ2-7
TGCGCCAGCAGCACCACTAGCGGGGAGCACGAGCAGTACTTC
CASSTTSGEHEQYF
>TRBV27|TRBD1|many|TRBJ1-1
TGTGCCAGCAGCCCCCCCGGGACAGGAGCGGGAGCTTTCTTT
CASSPPGTGAGAFF
>TRBV20-1|.|.|TRBJ2-7
TGCAGTGCTATCCCTAACCGGGTCTCAATCTACGAGCAGTACTTC
CSAIPNRVSIYEQYF
>TRBV3-1|.|.|TRBJ2-1
TGTGCCAGCAGCCAAGATATGTCCGGAAACAATGAGCAGTTCTTC
CASSQDMSGNNEQFF
>TRBV4-2|.|.|TRBJ2-5
TGTGCCAGCAGCCAAGGAAGCGGGTCGGGGGCGGAGACCCAGTACTTC
CASSQGSGSGAETQYF
>TRBV7-9|.|.|TRBJ1-2
TGTGCCAGCAGCTTATCGGTGGGGGACTATGGCTTCACCTTC
CASSLSVGDYGFTF
>TRBV4-1|TRBD1|.|TRBJ1-2
TGCGCCAGCAGCCAGGATCGGACAGGGGTTGACTATGGCTACACCTTC
CASSQDRTGVDYGYTF
>TRBV15|.|.|TRBJ1-1
TGTGCCACCAGCAGAGCTTGGGCAGAAGCTTTCTTT
CATSRAWAEAFF
>TRBV28|.|.|TRBJ2-7
TGTGCCAGCAGCGGAGGTACCGACGGGGCCTACGAGCAGTACTTC
CASSGGTDGAYEQYF
>TRBV12-3/TRBV12-4|TRBD1|few|TRBJ2-5
TGTGCCAGCAGTCGACAGGGGGCAGAGACCCAGTACTTC
CASSRQGAETQYF
>TRBV29-1|.|once|TRBJ1-2
TGCAGCGTTGGTACGGGGGCAAGATATGGCTACACCTTC
CSVGTGARYGYTF